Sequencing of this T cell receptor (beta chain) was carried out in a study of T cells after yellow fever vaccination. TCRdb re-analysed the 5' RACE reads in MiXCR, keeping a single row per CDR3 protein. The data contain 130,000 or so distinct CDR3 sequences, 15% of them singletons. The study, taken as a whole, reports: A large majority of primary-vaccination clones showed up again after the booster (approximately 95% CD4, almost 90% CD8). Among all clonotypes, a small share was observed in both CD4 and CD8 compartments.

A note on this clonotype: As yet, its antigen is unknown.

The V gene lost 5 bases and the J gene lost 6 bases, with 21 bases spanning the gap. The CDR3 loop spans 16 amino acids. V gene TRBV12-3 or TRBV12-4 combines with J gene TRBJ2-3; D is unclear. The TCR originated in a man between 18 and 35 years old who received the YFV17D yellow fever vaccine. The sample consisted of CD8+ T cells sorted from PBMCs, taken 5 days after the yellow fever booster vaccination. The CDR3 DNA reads TGTGCCAGCAGTCCCCCCTTAAGCGCCTTTGCCGATACGCAGTATTTT. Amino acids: CASSPPLSAFADTQYF.